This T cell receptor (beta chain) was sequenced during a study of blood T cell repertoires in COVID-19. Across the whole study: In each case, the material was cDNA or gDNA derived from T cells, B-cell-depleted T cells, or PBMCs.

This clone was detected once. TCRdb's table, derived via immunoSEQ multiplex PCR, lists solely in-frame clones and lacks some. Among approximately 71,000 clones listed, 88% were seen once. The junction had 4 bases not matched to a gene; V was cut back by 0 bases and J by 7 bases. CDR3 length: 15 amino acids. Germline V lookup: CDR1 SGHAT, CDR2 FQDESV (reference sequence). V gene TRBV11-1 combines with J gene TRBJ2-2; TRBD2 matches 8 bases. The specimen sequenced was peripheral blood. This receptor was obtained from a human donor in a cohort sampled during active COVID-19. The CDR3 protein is CASSLALAGNGELFF. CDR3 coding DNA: TGTGCCAGCAGCTTAGCGCTAGCGGGTAACGGGGAGCTGTTTTTT.